Following are 10 T cell receptor beta chains from one sample sequenced in a study of blood T cell repertoires in COVID-19. Method: immunoSEQ multiplex PCR; TCRdb's copy keeps in-frame clones and lacks some. The top ten hold around 4.5% of the sample, which has about 130,000 clones, 80% to 90% seen once. The sample taken for sequencing was peripheral blood. These TCRs come from a man in his 60s with COVID-19, enrolled during active disease.

V gene TRBV18 combines with J gene TRBJ2-6; D possibly corresponds to TRBD1 (6 bases). V dropped 6 bases and J dropped 0 bases, with 18 bases sitting between them. This CDR3 has 18 amino acids. Germline V lookup: CDR1 KGHSH, CDR2 LQKENI. As DNA, the CDR3 is TGTGCCAGCTCTATAAAGGACAGCGGAGGCTCTGGGGCCAACGTCCTGACTTTC. Translated, it gives CASSIKDSGGSGANVLTF. Full variable domain (rest looked up from reference TRBV18 and TRBJ2-6): NAGVMQNPRHLVRRRGQEARLRCSPMKGHSHVYWYRQLPEEGLKFMVYLQKENIIDESGMPKERFSAEFPKEGPSILRIQQVVRGDSAAYFCASSIKDSGGSGANVLTFGAGSRLTVL.

This clone has a handful of counts. In DNA, the CDR3 is TGTGCCAGCAGTCTCCGACTTTCTGGGACAGGCTATGGCTACACCTTC. Protein product: CASSLRLSGTGYGYTF. The V gene is TRBV28, the J gene TRBJ1-2; 8 bases agree with TRBD1. The CDR3 contains 16 residues. The ends lost 5 bases at V and 4 bases at J; junction bases unmatched: 12. The germline CDR1 and CDR2 sequences are MDHEN and SYDVKM.

This clone appeared once. The V gene is TRBV27, the J gene TRBJ1-2, with D possibly matching TRBD1 (6 bases). Germline V gene data show CDR1 as MNHEY and CDR2 as SMNVEV (reference sequence). This CDR3 is 14 amino acids long. The V and J ends lost 2 bases and 4 bases respectively, with 11 bases between them. CDR3 loop: CASSLKGEGYGYTF. The CDR3 region has the DNA TGTGCCAGCAGTTTAAAGGGGGAGGGCTATGGCTACACCTTC.

The rearrangement links TRBV5-1 to TRBJ2-3; D is uncertain. The germline V and J ends were trimmed by 3 bases and 0 bases, with 8 bases remaining between them. In germline, CDR1 is SGHRS, CDR2 YFSETQ. The CDR3 loop spans 14 amino acids. The DNA of the CDR3 is TGCGCCAGCAGCTCTCAGACTAGCACAGATACGCAGTATTTT. This translates into CASSSQTSTDTQYF.

This chain uses TRBV5-1 with TRBJ1-1; 9 bases line up with TRBD1. The junction had 7 bases not matched to a gene; V was cut back by 4 bases and J by 9 bases. This CDR3 is built from 13 residues. Germline values: CDR1 SGHRS, CDR2 YFSETQ. The CDR3 region has the DNA TGCGCCAGCAGCCCCGGACAGGGGTCGAAAGCTTTCTTT. The encoded protein is CASSPGQGSKAFF.

The CDR3 loop reads CATSRGTDLEAFF. CDR3 bases: TGTGCCACCAGTCGAGGGACAGACCTTGAAGCTTTCTTT. This sequence joins TRBV24-1 and TRBJ1-1; 7 bases match TRBD1. Germline CDR1 is KGHDR and CDR2 is SFDVKD. The CDR3 is 13 amino acids. V trimming: 6 bases; J trimming: 7 bases; junction bases outside the gene matches: 7.

The chain employs TRBV15 and TRBJ2-5; TRBD2 aligns across 8 bases. The J segment lost 2 bases and the V segment lost 0 bases, leaving 5 bases of the junction unmatched. The CDR3 is 16 residues long. In germline, CDR1 is LNHNV, CDR2 YYDKDF (reference sequence). This CDR3 reads CATSRDLTGGQETQYF. The CDR3, as DNA: TGTGCCACCAGCAGAGATCTTACGGGGGGGCAAGAGACCCAGTACTTC.

V gene TRBV24-1 combines with J gene TRBJ2-1; TRBD1 is a possible D gene (5 bases). With 3 bases removed from V and 0 bases from J, the gap between germline ends came to 8 bases. This CDR3 region has 15 residues. The germline V gene encodes CDR1 KGHDR and CDR2 SFDVKD. CDR3: CATSDVTGSYNEQFF. CDR3 DNA: TGTGCCACCAGTGATGTAACAGGCTCCTACAATGAGCAGTTCTTC.

The V gene is TRBV7-2, the J gene TRBJ2-7, with 16 positions matching TRBD2. Unmatched junction bases numbered 5, after V lost 0 bases and J lost 9 bases. CDR1 and CDR2 from the germline V gene are SGHTA and FQGNSA. This CDR3 spans 16 amino acids. This CDR3 reads CASSLAGTSGGAGQYF. Written as DNA, the CDR3 is TGTGCCAGCAGCTTAGCCGGGACTAGCGGGGGGGCCGGGCAGTACTTC.

The chain carries TRBV28 and TRBJ1-5, with D perhaps matching TRBD1 (5 bases). Trimming took 8 bases from V and 1 from J, leaving 24 bases between them. The CDR3 consists of 18 residues. The germline CDR1 and CDR2 sequences are MDHEN and SYDVKM. The CDR3 spells CASRSRRQPGVSNQPQHF. Written as DNA, the CDR3 is TGTGCCAGCCGCTCCAGACGACAGCCGGGGGTCAGCAATCAGCCCCAGCATTTT.